Presented here are 5 T cell receptor beta chains from one specimen sequenced in a study of blood T cell repertoires in COVID-19. Clones were sequenced by immunoSEQ multiplex PCR, and TCRdb holds only the in-frame ones, with some missing. The table lists a few hundred thousand clones, about 88% of them singletons. The sample taken for sequencing was PBMCs or T cells enriched from blood (not recorded which). The receptors derive from a woman aged 50 to 65 who had been exposed to COVID-19.

The chain joins TRBV30 to TRBJ2-5, with D possibly TRBD2 on 6 matching bases. The germline V gene has CDR1 GTSNPN and CDR2 SVGIG (reference sequence). Trimming shortened V by 3 bases and J by 7 bases, and 18 bases separated the two germline ends. This CDR3 spans 14 amino acids. The CDR3 nucleotides are TGTGCCTGGAGGCCGGGACTGAATGTAGGGACCCAGTACTTC. Encoded protein: CAWRPGLNVGTQYF. The variable domain in full, with the rest retrieved from reference TRBV30 and TRBJ2-5, is SQTIHQWPATLVQPVGSPLSLECTVEGTSNPNLYWYRQAAGRGLQLLFYSVGIGQISSEVPQNLSASRPQDRQFILSSKKLLLSDSGFYLCAWRPGLNVGTQYFGPGTRLLVL.

V usage is TRBV5-1 and J usage is TRBJ1-1; a weak D match, TRBD1 (5 bases). Germline lookup yields CDR1 SGHRS and CDR2 YFSETQ. This CDR3 comprises 15 residues. With 5 bases removed from V and 1 base from J, the gap between germline ends came to 15 bases. For the CDR3, the DNA is TGCGCCAGCAGTCTGGCAGGGTCTCCGAACACTGAAGCTTTCTTT. This codes for CASSLAGSPNTEAFF. The whole variable domain, filled in from reference TRBV5-1 and TRBJ1-1, reads KAGVTQTPRYLIKTRGQQVTLSCSPISGHRSVSWYQQTPGQGLQFLFEYFSETQRNKGNFPGRFSGRQFSNSRSEMNVSTLELGDSALYLCASSLAGSPNTEAFFGQGTRLTVV.

The chain is built from TRBV5-1 and TRBJ2-5; possible D gene TRBD1, 5 bases. Germline assignment: CDR1 SGHRS and CDR2 YFSETQ. The V and J ends lost 0 bases and 7 bases respectively, with 13 bases between them. This CDR3 is 14 amino acids long. The CDR3 loop reads CASSLGRAQGTQYF. CDR3 DNA: TGCGCCAGCAGCTTGGGCCGGGCGCAGGGGACCCAGTACTTC. The variable domain in full, completed from reference TRBV5-1 and TRBJ2-5, reads KAGVTQTPRYLIKTRGQQVTLSCSPISGHRSVSWYQQTPGQGLQFLFEYFSETQRNKGNFPGRFSGRQFSNSRSEMNVSTLELGDSALYLCASSLGRAQGTQYFGPGTRLLVL.

The J gene is TRBJ1-3, the V gene TRBV28; unclear D gene. CDR3 length: 12 amino acids. Germline V lookup: CDR1 MDHEN, CDR2 SYDVKM. With 6 bases removed from V and 7 bases from J, the gap between germline ends came to 10 bases. CDR3 in amino acids: CASSFRSNTIYF. The CDR3 nucleotides are TGTGCCAGCAGCTTTCGGTCCAACACCATATATTTT.

This chain uses TRBV5-4 with TRBJ2-7; TRBD1 aligns across 9 bases. J gave up 5 bases and V 4 bases, and 13 bases lay outside the gene matches. Germline V CDR1 and CDR2: SGHNT, YYREEE (reference sequence). The CDR3 is 16 amino acids. The DNA of the CDR3 is TGTGCCAGCAGCCTACCAACCGGGACAGGGTGGGACGAGCAGTACTTC. Translated: CASSLPTGTGWDEQYF.